The clone carrying this T cell receptor (beta chain) appeared many times. Its antigen is still unknown. The CDR3 sequence is 17 residues long. The germline V gene has CDR1 SNHLY and CDR2 FYNNEI. The V gene end was trimmed by 4 bases and the J gene end by 6 bases; junction bases not matched to a gene: 15. The data were taken from a study of T cells in Graves' hyperthyroidism and ophthalmopathy. Broader study findings: Most clonotypes expanded in the thyroid (above 0.001) were also present in blood. The model forecast ophthalmopathy, anticipating it by a median around 6.5 months before onset.

Lactation, pregnancy, other autoimmune disease or uncontrolled infection excluded patients. What was amplified from RNA transcripts were TCR beta CDR3 regions. TCR CDR3 regions were first amplified by RT-PCR with HTBI primers. TCRdb redid the calling of the multiplex PCR reads with MiXCR, one entry per CDR3 protein. The sample lists over 500,000 distinct CDR3 sequences; 15% to 20% were seen once. This TCR derives from a woman aged 25 to 39 with Graves' ophthalmopathy. The J gene is TRBJ2-1, the V gene TRBV2; 7 nucleotides align to TRBD1. Sequencing used blood. CDR3 DNA: TGTGCCAGCAGTGTCATGGGAAGGGGGCTATCACCCAATGAGCAGTTCTTC. This encodes CASSVMGRGLSPNEQFF.